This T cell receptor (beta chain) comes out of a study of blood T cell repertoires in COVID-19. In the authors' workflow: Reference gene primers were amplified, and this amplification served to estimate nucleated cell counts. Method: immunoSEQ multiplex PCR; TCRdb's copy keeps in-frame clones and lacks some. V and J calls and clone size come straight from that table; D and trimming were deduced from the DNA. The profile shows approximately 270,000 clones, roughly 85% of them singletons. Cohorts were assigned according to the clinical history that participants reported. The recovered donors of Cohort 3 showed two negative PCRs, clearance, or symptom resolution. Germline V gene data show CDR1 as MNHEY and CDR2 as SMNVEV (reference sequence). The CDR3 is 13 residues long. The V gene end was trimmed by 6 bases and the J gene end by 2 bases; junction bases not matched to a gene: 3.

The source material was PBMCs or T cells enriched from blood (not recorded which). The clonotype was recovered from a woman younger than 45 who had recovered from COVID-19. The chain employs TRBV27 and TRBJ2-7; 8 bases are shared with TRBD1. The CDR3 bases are TGTGCCAGCAGGGGGGACAGGCCCTACGAGCAGTACTTC. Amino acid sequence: CASRGDRPYEQYF.